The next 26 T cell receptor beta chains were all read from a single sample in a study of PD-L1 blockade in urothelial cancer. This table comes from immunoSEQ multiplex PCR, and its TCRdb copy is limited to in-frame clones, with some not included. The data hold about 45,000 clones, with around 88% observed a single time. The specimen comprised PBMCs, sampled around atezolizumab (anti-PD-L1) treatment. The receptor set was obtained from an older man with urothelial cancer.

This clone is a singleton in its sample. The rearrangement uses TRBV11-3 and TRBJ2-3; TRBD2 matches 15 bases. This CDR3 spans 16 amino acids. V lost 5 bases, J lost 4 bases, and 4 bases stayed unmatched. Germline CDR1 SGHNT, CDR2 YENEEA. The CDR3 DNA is TGTGCCAGCAGCCCAGGACTAGCGGGAGGGCCAGATACGCAGTATTTT. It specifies CASSPGLAGGPDTQYF. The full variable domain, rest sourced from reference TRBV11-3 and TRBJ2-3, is EAGVVQSPRYKIIEKKQPVAFWCNPISGHNTLYWYLQNLGQGPELLIRYENEEAVDDSQLPKDRFSAERLKGVDSTLKIQPAELGDSAVYLCASSPGLAGGPDTQYFGPGTRLTVL.

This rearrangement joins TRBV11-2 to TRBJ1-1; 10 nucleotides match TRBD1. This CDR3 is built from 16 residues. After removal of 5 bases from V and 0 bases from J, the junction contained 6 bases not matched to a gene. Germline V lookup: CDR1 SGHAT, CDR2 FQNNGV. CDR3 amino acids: CASSLRTGGLNTEAFF. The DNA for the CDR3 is TGTGCCAGCAGCCTCAGGACAGGGGGGCTGAACACTGAAGCTTTCTTT.

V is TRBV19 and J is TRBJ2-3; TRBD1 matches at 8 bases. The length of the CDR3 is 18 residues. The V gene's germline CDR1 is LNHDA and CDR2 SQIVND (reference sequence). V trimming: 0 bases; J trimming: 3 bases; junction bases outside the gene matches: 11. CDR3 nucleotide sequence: TGTGCCAGTAGTATAGATGCGGCGGGCAGGGGGCGGACAGATACGCAGTATTTT. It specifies CASSIDAAGRGRTDTQYF.

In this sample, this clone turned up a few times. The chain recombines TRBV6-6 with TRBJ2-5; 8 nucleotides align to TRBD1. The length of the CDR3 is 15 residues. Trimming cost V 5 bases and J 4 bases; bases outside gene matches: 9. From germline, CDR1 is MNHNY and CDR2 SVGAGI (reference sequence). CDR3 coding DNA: TGTGCCAGCAGTGCCTCAGGGGGCGCGGGAGAGACCCAGTACTTC. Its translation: CASSASGGAGETQYF.

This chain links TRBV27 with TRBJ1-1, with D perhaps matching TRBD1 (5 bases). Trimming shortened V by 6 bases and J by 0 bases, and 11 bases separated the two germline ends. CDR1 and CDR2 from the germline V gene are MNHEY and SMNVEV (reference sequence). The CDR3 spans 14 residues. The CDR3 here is CASSPAGVNTEAFF. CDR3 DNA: TGTGCCAGCAGCCCCGCGGGGGTGAACACTGAAGCTTTCTTT.

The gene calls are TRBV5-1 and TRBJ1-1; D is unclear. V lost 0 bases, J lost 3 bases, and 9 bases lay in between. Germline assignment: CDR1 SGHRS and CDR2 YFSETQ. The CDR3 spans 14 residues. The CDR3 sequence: CASSLDGEYTEAFF. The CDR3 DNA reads TGCGCCAGCAGCTTGGACGGGGAGTACACTGAAGCTTTCTTT.

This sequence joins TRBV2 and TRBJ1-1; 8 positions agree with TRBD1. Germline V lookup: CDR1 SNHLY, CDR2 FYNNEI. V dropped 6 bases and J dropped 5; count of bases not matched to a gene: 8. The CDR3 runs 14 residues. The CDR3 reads CASRQRTGPTEAFF. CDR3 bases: TGTGCCAGCAGACAACGGACAGGGCCAACTGAAGCTTTCTTT. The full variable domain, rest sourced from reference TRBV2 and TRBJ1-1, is EPEVTQTPSHQVTQMGQEVILRCVPISNHLYFYWYRQILGQKVEFLVSFYNNEISEKSEIFDDQFSVERPDGSNFTLKIRSTKLEDSAMYFCASRQRTGPTEAFFGQGTRLTVV.

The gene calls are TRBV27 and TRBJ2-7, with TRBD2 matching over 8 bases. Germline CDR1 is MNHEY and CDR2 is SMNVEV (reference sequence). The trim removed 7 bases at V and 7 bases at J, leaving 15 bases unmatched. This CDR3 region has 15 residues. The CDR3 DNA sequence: TGTGCCAGCACCTCTTGGGCTAGCGGGTATGGGGAGCAGTACTTC. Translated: CASTSWASGYGEQYF.

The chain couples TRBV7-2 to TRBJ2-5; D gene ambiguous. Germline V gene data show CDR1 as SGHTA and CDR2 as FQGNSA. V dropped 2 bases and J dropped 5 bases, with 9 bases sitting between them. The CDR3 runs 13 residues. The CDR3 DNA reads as TGTGCCAGCAGCTTACATCAAATGGAGACCCAGTACTTC. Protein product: CASSLHQMETQYF.

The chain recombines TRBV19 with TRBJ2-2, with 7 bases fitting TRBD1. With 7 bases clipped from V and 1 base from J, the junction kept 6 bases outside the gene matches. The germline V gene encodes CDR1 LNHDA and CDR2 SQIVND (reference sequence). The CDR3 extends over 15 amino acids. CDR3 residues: CASNPTGLNTGELFF. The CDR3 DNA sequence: TGTGCCAGTAACCCGACAGGGCTGAACACCGGGGAGCTGTTTTTT.

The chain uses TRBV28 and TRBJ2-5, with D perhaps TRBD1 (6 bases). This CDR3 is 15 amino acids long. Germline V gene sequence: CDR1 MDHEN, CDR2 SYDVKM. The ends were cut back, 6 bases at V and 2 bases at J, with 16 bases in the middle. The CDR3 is CASSPRDTPQETQYF. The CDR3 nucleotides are TGTGCCAGCAGCCCCCGGGACACCCCTCAAGAGACCCAGTACTTC.

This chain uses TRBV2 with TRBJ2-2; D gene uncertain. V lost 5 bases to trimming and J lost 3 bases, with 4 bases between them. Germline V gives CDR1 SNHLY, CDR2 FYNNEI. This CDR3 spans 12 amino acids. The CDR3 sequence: CASSPDTGELFF. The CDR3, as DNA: TGTGCCAGCAGTCCAGACACCGGGGAGCTGTTTTTT.

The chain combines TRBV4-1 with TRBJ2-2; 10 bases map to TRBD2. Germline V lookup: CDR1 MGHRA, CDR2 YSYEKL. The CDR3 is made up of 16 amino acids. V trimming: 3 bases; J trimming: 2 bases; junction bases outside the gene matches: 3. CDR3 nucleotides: TGCGCCAGCAGCCATCTAGCGGGAGACAACACCGGGGAGCTGTTTTTT. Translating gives CASSHLAGDNTGELFF.

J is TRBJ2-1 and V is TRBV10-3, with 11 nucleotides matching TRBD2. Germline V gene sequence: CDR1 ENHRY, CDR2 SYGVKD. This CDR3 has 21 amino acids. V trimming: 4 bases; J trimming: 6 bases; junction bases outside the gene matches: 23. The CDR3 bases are TGTGCCATCAGTGCCAAGTTGCAGGGACTAGCGGTCCCCGAAGCGGTCAATGAGCAGTTCTTC. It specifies CAISAKLQGLAVPEAVNEQFF.

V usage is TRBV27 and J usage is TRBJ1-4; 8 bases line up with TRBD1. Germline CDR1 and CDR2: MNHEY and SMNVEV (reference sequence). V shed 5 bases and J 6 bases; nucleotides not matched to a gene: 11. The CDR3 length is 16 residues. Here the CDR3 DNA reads TGTGCCAGCAGTCCTACCGCCGGGACAGGACATGAAAAACTGTTTTTT. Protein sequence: CASSPTAGTGHEKLFF.

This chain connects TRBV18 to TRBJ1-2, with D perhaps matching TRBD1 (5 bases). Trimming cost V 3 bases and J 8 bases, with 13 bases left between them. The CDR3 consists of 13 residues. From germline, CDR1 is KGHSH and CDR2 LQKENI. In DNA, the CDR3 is TGTGCCAGCTCACCTACTGCAGGGCGCGGCTACACCTTC. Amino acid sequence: CASSPTAGRGYTF. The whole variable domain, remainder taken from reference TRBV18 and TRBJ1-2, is NAGVMQNPRHLVRRRGQEARLRCSPMKGHSHVYWYRQLPEEGLKFMVYLQKENIIDESGMPKERFSAEFPKEGPSILRIQQVVRGDSAAYFCASSPTAGRGYTFGSGTRLTVV.

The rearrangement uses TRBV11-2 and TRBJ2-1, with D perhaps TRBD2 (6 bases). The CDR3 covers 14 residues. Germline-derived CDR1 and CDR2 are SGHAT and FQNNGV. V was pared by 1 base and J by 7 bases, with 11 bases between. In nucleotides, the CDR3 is TGTGCCAGCAGCTTAGCGGGGGTGACTAATGAGCAGTTCTTC. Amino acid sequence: CASSLAGVTNEQFF.

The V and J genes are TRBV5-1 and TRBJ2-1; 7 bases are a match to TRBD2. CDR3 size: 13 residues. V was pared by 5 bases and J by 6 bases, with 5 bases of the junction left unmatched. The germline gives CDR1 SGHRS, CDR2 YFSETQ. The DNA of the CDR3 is TGCGCCAGCAGTATGGCGGGAGTCAATGAGCAGTTCTTC. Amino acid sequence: CASSMAGVNEQFF.

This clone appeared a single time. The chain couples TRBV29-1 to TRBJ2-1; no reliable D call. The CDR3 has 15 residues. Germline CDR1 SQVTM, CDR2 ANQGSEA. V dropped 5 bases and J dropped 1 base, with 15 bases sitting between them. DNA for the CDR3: TGCAGCGTTTTTGGCGGCGAGCAATCCTACAATGAGCAGTTCTTC. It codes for CSVFGGEQSYNEQFF.

The CDR3 loop reads CASSKQGARETQYF. Here the CDR3 DNA reads TGTGCCAGCAGTAAGCAGGGGGCCAGAGAGACCCAGTACTTC. The V call is TRBV6-6, the J call TRBJ2-5; the match to TRBD1 covers 8 bases. J gave up 4 bases and V 5 bases, and 6 bases lay outside the gene matches. CDR3 length equals 14 residues. Looked up from germline, CDR1 is MNHNY and CDR2 is SVGAGI (reference sequence).

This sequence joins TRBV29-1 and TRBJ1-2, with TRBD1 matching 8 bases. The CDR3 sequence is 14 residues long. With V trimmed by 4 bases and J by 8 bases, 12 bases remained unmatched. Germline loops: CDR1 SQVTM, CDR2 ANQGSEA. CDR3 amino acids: CSVGRTGSTQGYTF. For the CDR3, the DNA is TGCAGCGTTGGGAGGACAGGGTCGACCCAGGGCTACACCTTC.

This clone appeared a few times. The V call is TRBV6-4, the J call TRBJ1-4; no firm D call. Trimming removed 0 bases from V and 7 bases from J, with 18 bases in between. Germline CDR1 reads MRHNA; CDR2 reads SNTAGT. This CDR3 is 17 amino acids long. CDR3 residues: CASSDSRTPPRAEKLFF. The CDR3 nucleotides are TGTGCCAGCAGTGACTCGAGGACTCCTCCTAGGGCTGAAAAACTGTTTTTT.

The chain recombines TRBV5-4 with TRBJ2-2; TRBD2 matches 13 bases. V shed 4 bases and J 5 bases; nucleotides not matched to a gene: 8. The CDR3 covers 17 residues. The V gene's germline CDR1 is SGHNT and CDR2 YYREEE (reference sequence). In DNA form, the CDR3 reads TGTGCCAGCAGCAGCGGACTAGCGGGAGAGAGTACCGGGGAGCTGTTTTTT. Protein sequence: CASSSGLAGESTGELFF.

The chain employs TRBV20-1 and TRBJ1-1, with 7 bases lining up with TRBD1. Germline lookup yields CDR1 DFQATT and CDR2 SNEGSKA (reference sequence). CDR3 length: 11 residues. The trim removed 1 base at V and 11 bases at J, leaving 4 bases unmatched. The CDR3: CSARAGQDAFF. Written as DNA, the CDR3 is TGCAGTGCTAGAGCAGGACAGGATGCTTTCTTT.

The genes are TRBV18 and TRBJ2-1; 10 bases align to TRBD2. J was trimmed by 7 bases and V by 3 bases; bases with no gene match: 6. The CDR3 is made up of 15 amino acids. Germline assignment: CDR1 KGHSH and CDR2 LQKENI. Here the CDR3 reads CASSPPSGSMNEQFF. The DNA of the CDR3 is TGTGCCAGCTCACCTCCTAGCGGGAGTATGAATGAGCAGTTCTTC.

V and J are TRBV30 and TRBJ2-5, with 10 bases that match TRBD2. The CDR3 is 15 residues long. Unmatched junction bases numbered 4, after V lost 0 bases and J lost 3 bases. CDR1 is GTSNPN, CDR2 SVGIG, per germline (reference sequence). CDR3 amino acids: CAWSVKTSGKETQYF. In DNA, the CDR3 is TGTGCCTGGAGTGTGAAAACTAGCGGGAAAGAGACCCAGTACTTC.